A single sample gave rise to the 26 T cell receptor beta chains below, sequenced in a study of T cell responses to AZD1222 COVID-19 vaccine (dated by TCRdb to the early 2020s). Receptor amplification or capture employed the immunoSEQ multiplex PCR assay. TCRdb carries this immuneACCESS record with in-frame sequences only. Its versions omit some clonotypes, under half of them owing to an unresolved V gene in the studies checked, with the rest unexplained. This sample has approximately 79,000 clones in its table, and around 85% of those were observed once. 6% to 9% of the sample rests with the top ten. The time point label, read with the paper, signifies: baseline before first vaccination. The specimen comprised peripheral blood, sampled on day 0 of AZD1222 vaccination. Every receptor here comes from an adult in good health.

The rearrangement joins TRBV28 to TRBJ2-3; D is uncertain. CDR1 is MDHEN and CDR2 is SYDVKM in the germline V gene. The CDR3 is 18 amino acids. Trimming pared 2 bases from V and 1 base from J, leaving 19 bases between. CDR3 nucleotide sequence: TGTGCCAGCAGTTTAAGCCGGGTCACCCCTCGGGGCACAGATACGCAGTATTTT. It is translated as CASSLSRVTPRGTDTQYF. Based on the CDR3 plus reference TRBV28 and TRBJ2-3, the full variable domain is DVKVTQSSRYLVKRTGEKVFLECVQDMDHENMFWYRQDPGLGLRLIYFSYDVKMKEKGDIPEGYSVSREKKERFSLILESASTNQTSMYLCASSLSRVTPRGTDTQYFGPGTRLTVL.

The V gene is TRBV5-6, the J gene TRBJ2-1; 11 bases align to TRBD2. V dropped 0 bases and J dropped 3; count of bases not matched to a gene: 2. CDR1 is SGHDT, CDR2 YYEEEE, per germline. The CDR3 is 16 residues long. CDR3 sequence reads: CASSLGLAGIYNEQFF. The CDR3 region has the DNA TGTGCCAGCAGCTTGGGACTAGCGGGGATCTACAATGAGCAGTTCTTC.

As for this clone: Other DNA sequences in this sample translate to the same CDR3. This chain connects TRBV7-2 to TRBJ1-5, with unresolved D. V was shortened by 3 bases and J by 0 bases, with 6 bases between the two germline ends. The CDR3 sequence is 14 residues long. Germline V gene sequence: CDR1 SGHTA, CDR2 FQGNSA. DNA for the CDR3: TGTGCCAGCAGCTTGGCAGTTAGCAATCAGCCCCAGCATTTT. Its translation: CASSLAVSNQPQHF.

The chain uses TRBV19 and TRBJ2-3; TRBD1 is a possible D gene (6 bases). The CDR3 length is 17 residues. Deletions cut 9 bases from V and 3 bases from J, with 25 bases between. The germline V gene encodes CDR1 LNHDA and CDR2 SQIVND (reference sequence). The DNA of the CDR3 is TGTGCCAGCGACCCCCAGGGGTTTGGGCGCAGGACAGATACGCAGTATTTT. Amino acids: CASDPQGFGRRTDTQYF.

The rearrangement links TRBV5-1 to TRBJ2-2; perhaps TRBD2 as D (6 bases). V was shortened by 1 base and J by 6 bases, with 10 bases between the two germline ends. Per germline, CDR1 SGHRS and CDR2 YFSETQ. This CDR3 comprises 14 residues. CDR3 DNA sequence: TGCGCCAGCAGCTTGAACGGGGGATCCGGGGAGCTGTTTTTT. Its protein product is CASSLNGGSGELFF. The variable domain in full, completed from reference TRBV5-1 and TRBJ2-2, reads KAGVTQTPRYLIKTRGQQVTLSCSPISGHRSVSWYQQTPGQGLQFLFEYFSETQRNKGNFPGRFSGRQFSNSRSEMNVSTLELGDSALYLCASSLNGGSGELFFGEGSRLTVL.

The chain couples TRBV18 to TRBJ1-1, with D tentatively TRBD1 (6 bases). The CDR3 has 14 amino acids. CDR1 is KGHSH, CDR2 LQKENI, per germline. Trimming took off 8 bases at V and 4 bases at J, with 17 bases between the two ends. The CDR3 bases are TGTGCCAGCCTTCTGAGGGGGGAGGCCACTGAAGCTTTCTTT. Protein product: CASLLRGEATEAFF.

This clone was seen just once. The gene calls are TRBV6-2 or TRBV6-3 and TRBJ2-1; TRBD1 aligns across 7 bases. The CDR3 runs to 16 residues. With V trimmed by 4 bases and J by 5 bases, 11 bases remained unmatched. Per germline, CDR1 MNHEY and CDR2 SVGEGT. CDR3 loop: CASSSDRVSYDNEQFF. The CDR3 coding sequence is TGTGCCAGCAGTTCCGACAGGGTAAGCTATGACAATGAGCAGTTCTTC.

The chain couples TRBV19 to TRBJ2-7; D is unclear. Trimming cost V 3 bases and J 1 base, with 13 bases left between them. The V gene's germline CDR1 is LNHDA and CDR2 SQIVND (reference sequence). This CDR3 spans 15 amino acids. The CDR3 sequence: CASSIDSRASYEQYF. In DNA, the CDR3 is TGTGCCAGTAGTATCGACTCCCGGGCATCCTACGAGCAGTACTTC.

In its sample, this clone was seen once. The V call is TRBV3-1 (or the pseudogene TRBV3-2), the J call TRBJ1-1, with D perhaps matching TRBD1 (5 bases). The CDR3 consists of 16 residues. Trimming shortened V by 6 bases and J by 0 bases, and 17 bases separated the two germline ends. Germline V gene data show CDR1 as LGHDT and CDR2 as YNNKEL (reference sequence). The CDR3 protein is CASSYIPGRLNTEAFF. CDR3 DNA sequence: TGTGCCAGCAGTTACATCCCGGGACGCTTGAACACTGAAGCTTTCTTT.

This chain joins TRBV5-4 and TRBJ2-7; no clear D. This CDR3 region has 13 residues. Looked up from germline, CDR1 is SGHNT and CDR2 is YYREEE (reference sequence). Trimming took off 0 bases at V and 6 bases at J, with 10 bases between the two ends. CDR3 nucleotide sequence: TGTGCCAGCAGCTTGGCAAGCAGTCTCGAGCAGTACTTC. This translates into CASSLASSLEQYF.

The V gene is TRBV6-5, the J gene TRBJ1-2; D not resolved. Germline V gene lookup returns CDR1 MNHEY and CDR2 SVGAGI. The V end lost 7 bases, the J end lost 4 bases, and 19 bases lay between the germline ends. The CDR3 contains 15 residues. The CDR3 reads CASISHLQPIYGYTF. The CDR3 coding sequence is TGTGCCAGCATCTCACACCTCCAGCCAATCTATGGCTACACCTTC.

The rearrangement links TRBV19 to TRBJ2-7; D possibly corresponds to TRBD1 (6 bases). The CDR3 runs to 15 residues. Germline CDR1 reads LNHDA; CDR2 reads SQIVND (reference sequence). The V end lost 5 bases, the J end lost 3 bases, and 17 bases lay between the germline ends. The CDR3 loop reads CASSLQDRGGYEQYF. CDR3 nucleotides: TGTGCCAGTAGTCTGCAGGACAGAGGGGGCTACGAGCAGTACTTC.

The rearrangement uses TRBV14 and TRBJ1-6; D is possibly TRBD1 (6 bases). Germline V gene sequence: CDR1 SGHDN, CDR2 FVKESK. Trimming cost V 0 bases and J 7 bases, with 25 bases left between them. CDR3 length equals 20 residues. CDR3 DNA sequence: TGTGCCAGCAGCCAAGAACCGGGCTCGGGACAATTGAGGGCAAATTCACCCCTCCACTTT. Its protein product is CASSQEPGSGQLRANSPLHF.

The V and J genes are TRBV19 and TRBJ2-7; D may correspond to TRBD1 or TRBD2 (5 bases each). The germline V gene has CDR1 LNHDA and CDR2 SQIVND (reference sequence). V gave up 1 base and J gave up 2 bases, with 12 bases separating them. The CDR3 totals 15 residues. CDR3 sequence: CASSIGLGAAYEQYF. In nucleotides, the CDR3 is TGTGCCAGTAGTATAGGCCTCGGGGCGGCCTACGAGCAGTACTTC.

The rearrangement uses TRBV7-9 and TRBJ1-3; D is possibly TRBD1 (5 bases). Germline V gene sequence: CDR1 SEHNR, CDR2 FQNEAQ (reference sequence). CDR3 size: 14 residues. Trimming left V 6 bases short and J 3 bases short, with 12 bases between. The CDR3, as DNA: TGTGCCAGCAGGTTTCAGGGAGGTGGAAACACCATATATTTT. This translates into CASRFQGGGNTIYF. Filled out from reference TRBV7-9 and TRBJ1-3, the complete variable domain reads DTGVSQNPRHKITKRGQNVTFRCDPISEHNRLYWYRQTLGQGPEFLTYFQNEAQLEKSRLLSDRFSAERPKGSFSTLEIQRTEQGDSAMYLCASRFQGGGNTIYFGEGSWLTVV.

This clone was counted a few times. The chain links TRBV6-6 to TRBJ1-1, with D hard to call. Trimming shortened V by 9 bases and J by 0 bases, and 8 bases separated the two germline ends. The length of the CDR3 is 12 residues. Germline values: CDR1 MNHNY, CDR2 SVGAGI (reference sequence). CDR3 region: CASSPVNTEAFF. The CDR3 nucleotides are TGTGCCAGTAGCCCGGTGAACACTGAAGCTTTCTTT.

This clone was counted once. The chain joins TRBV19 to TRBJ2-1; TRBD2 aligns across 8 bases. Germline CDR1 is LNHDA and CDR2 is SQIVND (reference sequence). J lost 4 bases, V lost 4 bases, and 6 bases had no gene match. The CDR3 runs 15 residues. DNA of the CDR3: TGTGCCAGTAGTAGGCCGAGCGGGAGTTACAATGAGCAGTTCTTC. It encodes CASSRPSGSYNEQFF.

The J gene is TRBJ1-5, the V gene TRBV10-2; D might be TRBD1 (5 bases). Germline CDR1 WSHSY, CDR2 SAAADI. Deletions cut 7 bases from V and 2 bases from J, with 9 bases between. The CDR3 spans 13 residues. The DNA for the CDR3 is TGCGCCAGCAATGAAGGGGGCAATCAGCCCCAGCATTTT. Translation: CASNEGGNQPQHF.

CDR3: CASSFETGFHEQYF. In DNA form, the CDR3 reads TGTGCCAGCAGCTTTGAGACAGGGTTCCACGAGCAGTACTTC. V gene TRBV5-4 combines with J gene TRBJ2-7; 7 bases match TRBD1. Per germline, CDR1 SGHNT and CDR2 YYREEE (reference sequence). Germline trimming cut 2 bases from V and 5 bases from J; bases unmatched to any gene: 7. The CDR3 length is 14 residues.

The chain uses TRBV3-1 (or the pseudogene TRBV3-2) and TRBJ2-1, with D perhaps matching TRBD2 (5 bases). Deletions cut 4 bases from V and 6 bases from J, with 13 bases between. This CDR3 region has 14 residues. CDR1 is LGHDT and CDR2 is YNNKEL in the germline V gene (reference sequence). The CDR3 sequence: CASSLTDSRNEQFF. The CDR3 region has the DNA TGTGCCAGCAGCCTCACGGACTCCCGCAATGAGCAGTTCTTC.

V usage is TRBV4-3 and J usage is TRBJ1-3; a possible D gene is TRBD1 (5 bases). The CDR3 covers 15 residues. V was cut by 4 bases and J by 2 bases, with 12 bases left in between. Germline loops: CDR1 LGHNA, CDR2 YSLEER. CDR3 bases: TGCGCCAGCAGCCTACGAGGGGCGGCTGGAAACACCATATATTTT. It encodes CASSLRGAAGNTIYF.

This chain joins TRBV11-3 and TRBJ2-5, with TRBD1 as a possible D gene (6 bases). The CDR3 is 14 residues long. The germline gives CDR1 SGHNT, CDR2 YENEEA. Trimming pared 5 bases from V and 3 bases from J, leaving 13 bases between. The DNA for the CDR3 is TGTGCCAGCAGCGATAGGCGGACAGAAGAGACCCAGTACTTC. The encoded protein is CASSDRRTEETQYF.

This chain links TRBV2 with TRBJ1-4; possible D gene TRBD1, 5 bases. V lost 4 bases and J lost 9, with 12 bases in between. CDR3 length equals 13 residues. CDR1 is SNHLY, CDR2 FYNNEI, per germline. CDR3: CASSGPEGKKLFF. The CDR3 DNA sequence: TGTGCCAGCAGTGGCCCCGAGGGGAAAAAACTGTTTTTT.

This clone came up a few times. The gene calls are TRBV24-1 and TRBJ2-1, with 11 bases fitting TRBD2. The CDR3 length is 15 residues. V shed 4 bases, J shed 4 bases, and the junction held 2 bases outside the gene matches. In germline, CDR1 is KGHDR, CDR2 SFDVKD. The CDR3 DNA reads as TGTGCCACCAGTGAAGGGACTAGCGGATACAATGAGCAGTTCTTC. Residues: CATSEGTSGYNEQFF.

J is TRBJ2-7 and V is TRBV5-6; a weak D match, TRBD1 (5 bases). The germline V gene encodes CDR1 SGHDT and CDR2 YYEEEE. Trimming took off 5 bases at V and 2 bases at J, with 14 bases between the two ends. CDR3 length: 14 amino acids. The CDR3 protein is CASSQDIGPYEQYF. The DNA for the CDR3 is TGTGCCAGCAGTCAGGACATTGGGCCCTACGAGCAGTACTTC.

This chain uses TRBV9 with TRBJ2-2; 14 positions match TRBD2. Losses at the gene ends were 4 bases for V and 5 bases for J; bases not matched to a gene: 4. Germline-derived CDR1 and CDR2 are SGDLS and YYNGEE. The CDR3 runs to 16 residues. CDR3 sequence reads: CASSIGLAGGTGELFF. DNA for the CDR3: TGTGCCAGCAGCATTGGACTAGCGGGAGGTACCGGGGAGCTGTTTTTT.